The 17 T cell receptor beta chains given below trace back to one sample, sequenced in a study of cytomegalovirus exposure and HLA in healthy donors (dated by TCRdb to the late 2010s). Library preparation was by the immunoSEQ multiplex PCR assay. For the multiplex PCR, a mixture combining 60 forward primers for TCR Vbeta segments and 13 reverse primers for TCR Jbeta segments was used. TCRdb re-hosts the immuneACCESS table, in-frame sequences only. Its copies lack some clones; in the studies checked, an unresolved V gene accounts for under half of them, and the cause for the rest is not known. A total of about 130,000 clones appear in this sample, approximately 82% of them only once. Together, the top ten hold 2.5% to 3.5% of the sample. The sequencing input was PBMCs. Source of these receptors: a boy younger than 10 in good health and CMV-seronegative.

The chain couples TRBV6-1 to TRBJ2-1; 8 nucleotides agree with TRBD2. Germline CDR1 reads MNHNS; CDR2 reads SASEGT. The CDR3 loop spans 16 amino acids. Germline trimming cut 3 bases from V and 0 bases from J; bases unmatched to any gene: 4. The CDR3 region has the DNA TGTGCCAGCAGTGATCAGCGGGGGCCCTCCTACAATGAGCAGTTCTTC. It yields the protein CASSDQRGPSYNEQFF.

This clone was counted between two and nine times. The chain couples TRBV4-2 to TRBJ1-1; D uncertain. V lost 0 bases and J 4 bases, leaving 15 bases between the germline ends. CDR1 and CDR2 from the germline V gene are LGHNA and YNFKEQ. This CDR3 is 16 amino acids long. The CDR3 DNA is TGTGCCAGCAGCCAAGAACCCCCCGACGGGATCACTGAAGCTTTCTTT. Protein product: CASSQEPPDGITEAFF.

This chain uses TRBV7-6 with TRBJ2-1; weak D call: TRBD2 (6 bases). The germline CDR1 and CDR2 sequences are SGHVS and FNYEAQ. The CDR3 totals 14 residues. V lost 2 bases and J lost 7, with 12 bases in between. CDR3 coding DNA: TGTGCCAGCAGCTTAATCGGGGGTAGTAATGAGCAGTTCTTC. Translated, it gives CASSLIGGSNEQFF.

J is TRBJ1-1 and V is TRBV6-1; no definite D call. Germline CDR1 MNHNS, CDR2 SASEGT. The V end was cut by 2 bases, the J end by 1 base, with 17 bases between. The CDR3 is 17 amino acids. CDR3 amino acids: CASSELSSSQANTEAFF. CDR3 nucleotides: TGTGCCAGCAGTGAATTATCTTCGAGTCAGGCGAACACTGAAGCTTTCTTT.

The genes are TRBV9 and TRBJ2-1; 9 nucleotides match TRBD2. This CDR3 has 17 amino acids. J gave up 4 bases and V 3 bases, and 11 bases lay outside the gene matches. Germline CDR1 is SGDLS and CDR2 is YYNGEE. CDR3 region: CASSDGEELAGYNEQFF. In DNA, the CDR3 is TGTGCCAGCAGCGATGGGGAGGAGCTAGCGGGATACAATGAGCAGTTCTTC.

This chain links TRBV10-1 with TRBJ1-1, with TRBD1 identical over 8 bases. The CDR3 extends over 16 amino acids. V shed 3 bases, J shed 1 base, and the junction held 7 bases outside the gene matches. CDR1 WNHNN and CDR2 SYGVQD come from the germline V gene (reference sequence). CDR3 residues: CASSDSRQGTNTEAFF. CDR3 bases: TGCGCCAGCAGTGATTCTAGACAGGGGACGAACACTGAAGCTTTCTTT.

The chain combines TRBV18 with TRBJ2-3; TRBD2 might be the D (6 bases). The CDR3 has 14 amino acids. Trimming pared 1 base from V and 5 bases from J, leaving 10 bases between. Per the germline V gene, CDR1 is KGHSH and CDR2 is LQKENI. The DNA of the CDR3 is TGTGCCAGCTCACCACGGGGAGGCGTAGATACGCAGTATTTT. Amino acid sequence: CASSPRGGVDTQYF.

The chain couples TRBV28 to TRBJ2-1, with 7 bases aligning to TRBD2. The length of the CDR3 is 15 residues. After removal of 4 bases from V and 5 bases from J, the junction contained 8 bases not matched to a gene. Germline V gene lookup returns CDR1 MDHEN and CDR2 SYDVKM. This chain's CDR3 is CASSSTRDYHNEQFF. The CDR3 nucleotides read TGTGCCAGCAGTTCGACCCGGGACTATCACAATGAGCAGTTCTTC.

The chain couples TRBV27 to TRBJ1-1; D is unclear. The CDR3 sequence is 14 residues long. CDR1 is MNHEY, CDR2 SMNVEV, per germline (reference sequence). Trimming removed 3 bases at V and 1 base at J, with 9 bases between. The chain's CDR3 is CASSFEGSNTEAFF. The CDR3 DNA is TGTGCCAGCAGTTTCGAGGGTTCGAACACTGAAGCTTTCTTT.

This clone turned up a few times. The J gene is TRBJ1-1, the V gene TRBV6-1; D might be TRBD1 (6 bases). Trimming left V 6 bases short and J 1 base short, with 12 bases between. CDR3 length: 14 residues. Germline values: CDR1 MNHNS, CDR2 SASEGT. As DNA, the CDR3 is TGTGCCAGCAGACAGGACAGAGGGAACACTGAAGCTTTCTTT. Its translation: CASRQDRGNTEAFF.

V usage is TRBV30 and J usage is TRBJ1-2; D not certain. The length of the CDR3 is 11 residues. Trimming removed 5 bases from V and 5 bases from J, with 9 bases in between. Germline assignment: CDR1 GTSNPN and CDR2 SVGIG (reference sequence). The CDR3 DNA reads as TGTGCCTGGGACACCGATTATGGCTACACCTTC. Protein: CAWDTDYGYTF. Complete variable domain (other parts from reference TRBV30 and TRBJ1-2): SQTIHQWPATLVQPVGSPLSLECTVEGTSNPNLYWYRQAAGRGLQLLFYSVGIGQISSEVPQNLSASRPQDRQFILSSKKLLLSDSGFYLCAWDTDYGYTFGSGTRLTVV.

The V and J genes are TRBV10-3 and TRBJ2-1; D gene ambiguous. Deletions cut 4 bases from V and 8 bases from J, with 18 bases between. Germline CDR1 is ENHRY and CDR2 is SYGVKD. This CDR3 contains 15 residues. The DNA for the CDR3 is TGTGCCATCAGTGCCTCAGGCCCCACAGTTGATGAGCAGTTCTTC. Protein product: CAISASGPTVDEQFF.

The chain combines TRBV9 with TRBJ2-3; maybe TRBD2 (6 bases). V was cut by 0 bases and J by 0 bases, with 11 bases left in between. From germline, CDR1 is SGDLS and CDR2 YYNGEE. CDR3 length: 16 amino acids. CDR3 sequence: CASSVAGGASTDTQYF. DNA for the CDR3: TGTGCCAGCAGCGTAGCGGGCGGGGCTAGCACAGATACGCAGTATTTT.

This chain links TRBV7-3 with TRBJ2-3; 8 bases match TRBD2. The CDR3 consists of 15 residues. CDR1 and CDR2 (germline): SGHTA, FQGTGA. With 4 bases clipped from V and 3 bases from J, the junction kept 6 bases outside the gene matches. Written as DNA, the CDR3 is TGTGCCAGCAGCTCAGGAGCGGGAGTAACAGATACGCAGTATTTT. Amino acids: CASSSGAGVTDTQYF.

V gene TRBV7-6 combines with J gene TRBJ1-1, with TRBD1 matching over 10 bases. The V gene's germline CDR1 is SGHVS and CDR2 FNYEAQ. The CDR3 covers 16 residues. The J segment lost 1 base and the V segment lost 5 bases, leaving 7 bases of the junction unmatched. The CDR3 DNA sequence: TGTGCCAGCAGCCACTTAAGGACAGGGGGGAACACTGAAGCTTTCTTT. Translating gives CASSHLRTGGNTEAFF.

The chain combines TRBV6-1 with TRBJ2-1; weak D call: TRBD1 (7 bases). CDR1 is MNHNS, CDR2 SASEGT, per germline. The ends were cut back, 1 base at V and 3 bases at J, with 10 bases in the middle. The CDR3 sequence is 15 residues long. The CDR3 nucleotides are TGTGCCAGCAGTGAAGGGCAGGGGGGCTACAATGAGCAGTTCTTC. Translated: CASSEGQGGYNEQFF.

The rearrangement joins TRBV5-4 to TRBJ2-7, with 11 bases aligning to TRBD2. CDR3 length equals 14 residues. J was trimmed by 4 bases and V by 1 base; bases with no gene match: 1. CDR1 SGHNT and CDR2 YYREEE come from the germline V gene (reference sequence). The CDR3 region has the DNA TGTGCCAGCAGCTTGACTAGCGGGAGATACGAGCAGTACGTC. It encodes CASSLTSGRYEQYV.